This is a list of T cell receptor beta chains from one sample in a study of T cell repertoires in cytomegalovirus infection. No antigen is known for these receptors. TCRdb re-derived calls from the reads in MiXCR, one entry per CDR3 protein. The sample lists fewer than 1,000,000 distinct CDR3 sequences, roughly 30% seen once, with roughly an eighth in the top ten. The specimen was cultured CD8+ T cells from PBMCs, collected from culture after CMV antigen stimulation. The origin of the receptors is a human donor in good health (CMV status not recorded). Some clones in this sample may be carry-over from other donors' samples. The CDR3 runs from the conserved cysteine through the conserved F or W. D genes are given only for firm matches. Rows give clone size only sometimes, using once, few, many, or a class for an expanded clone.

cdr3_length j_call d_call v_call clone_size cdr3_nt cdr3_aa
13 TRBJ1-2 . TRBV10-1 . TGCGCCAGCAGTGAGGGCAGGACCTATGGCTACACCTTC CASSEGRTYGYTF
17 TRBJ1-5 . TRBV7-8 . TGTGCCGGCAGCTTAGATCTGACACCCCGGGCCACTCAGCCCCAGCATTTT CAGSLDLTPRATQPQHF
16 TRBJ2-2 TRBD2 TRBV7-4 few TGTGCCAGCAGCCCCTCCCTAGCGGGATTTCCCGGGGAGCTGTTTTTT CASSPSLAGFPGELFF
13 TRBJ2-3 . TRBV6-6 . TGTGCCAGCATTGGGGGTTTCACAGATACGCAGTATTTT CASIGGFTDTQYF
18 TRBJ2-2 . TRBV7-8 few TGTGCCAGCAGCTTAGGCGAGTTCAGAGAACGAGGAACCGGGGAGCTGTTTTTT CASSLGEFRERGTGELFF
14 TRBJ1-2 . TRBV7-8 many TGTGCCAGCAGCTTAGCGGGGGGAGCCAATGGCTACACCTTC CASSLAGGANGYTF
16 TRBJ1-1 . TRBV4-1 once TGCGCCAGCAGCCAAGAACCGGCAGGGGTGAACACTGAAGCTTTCTTT CASSQEPAGVNTEAFF
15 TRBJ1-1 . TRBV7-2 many TGTGCCAGCAGCTTATTTGAGGCGGGGAACACTGAAGCTTTCTTT CASSLFEAGNTEAFF
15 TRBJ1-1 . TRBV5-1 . TGCGCCAGCAGCTTGGAGGCCCAGGGGATCACTGAAGCTTTCTTT CASSLEAQGITEAFF
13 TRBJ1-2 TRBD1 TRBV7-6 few TGTGCCAGCAGCGCGGACAGGGGAGGTGGCTACACCTTC CASSADRGGGYTF
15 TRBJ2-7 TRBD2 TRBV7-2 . TGTGCCAGCAGCTTAGGTAGCGGGGCCTCCTACGAGCAGTACTTC CASSLGSGASYEQYF
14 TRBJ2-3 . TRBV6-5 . TGTGCCAGCGCTACAGACCCATTCACAGATACGCAGTATTTT CASATDPFTDTQYF
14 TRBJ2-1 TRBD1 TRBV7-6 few TGTGCCAGCAGCTGGACAGGGGGTTTTAATGAGCAGTTCTTC CASSWTGGFNEQFF
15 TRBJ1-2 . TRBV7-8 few TGTGCCAGCAGCTCAGAGGGGGGGCGAGCTTATGGCTACACCTTC CASSSEGGRAYGYTF
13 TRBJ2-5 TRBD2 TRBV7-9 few TGTGCCGGACAACTAGCGAACCAAGAGACCCAGTACTTC CAGQLANQETQYF
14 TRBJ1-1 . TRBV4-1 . TGCGCCAGCAGCCAAGCAGGGGACGATACTGAAGCTTTCTTT CASSQAGDDTEAFF
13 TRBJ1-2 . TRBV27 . TGTGCCAGCCGGCGGGAGGGTCGGTATGGCTACACCTTC CASRREGRYGYTF
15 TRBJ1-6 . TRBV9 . TGTGCCAGCAGCGCCGGGGGGTCCTATAATTCACCCCTCCACTTT CASSAGGSYNSPLHF
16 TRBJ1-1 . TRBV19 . TGTGCCAGTAGTATCCAAGGGGATACGGTGAACACTGAAGCTTTCTTT CASSIQGDTVNTEAFF
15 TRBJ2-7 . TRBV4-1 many TGCGCCAGCAGCCAAGTACGTCAGGACTCCTACGAGCAGTACTTC CASSQVRQDSYEQYF
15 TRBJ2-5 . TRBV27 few TGTGCCAGCAGTTTATCATCGGCGGGGTGGGAGACCCAGTACTTC CASSLSSAGWETQYF
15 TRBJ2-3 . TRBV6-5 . TGTGCCAGCAGTTACACAGGAGGGCCCTCAGATACGCAGTATTTT CASSYTGGPSDTQYF
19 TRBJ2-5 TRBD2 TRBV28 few TGTGCCAGCATGAAGCGGGGGGGGGAGAGGCTAGCGCCCAAGGGGACCCAGTACTTC CASMKRGGERLAPKGTQYF
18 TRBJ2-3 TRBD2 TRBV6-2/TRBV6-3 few TGTGCCAGCACCTCCCCGGGACTAGCGGGGGGCGGCACAGATACGCAGTATTTT CASTSPGLAGGGTDTQYF
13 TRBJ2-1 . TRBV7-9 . TGTGCCAGCAGCTTAGGTTCTTCCAATGAGCAGTTCTTC CASSLGSSNEQFF
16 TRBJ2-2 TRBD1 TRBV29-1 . TGCAGCTCGACCTTCCCGGGCAGGGGGACCACCGGGGAGCTGTTTTTT CSSTFPGRGTTGELFF
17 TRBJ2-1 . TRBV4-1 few TGCGCCAGCAGCCAAAGCCTGGGGGCAGGCTCCTACAATGAGCAGTTCTTC CASSQSLGAGSYNEQFF
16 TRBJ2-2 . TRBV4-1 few TGCGCCAGCAGCCTCGGGGAGGGGGCTGACACCGGGGAGCTGTTTTTT CASSLGEGADTGELFF
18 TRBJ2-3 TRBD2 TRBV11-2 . TGTGCCAGCAGCCTTAGCCGGGGCTTAGCGGGGGGGACAGATACGCAGTATTTT CASSLSRGLAGGTDTQYF
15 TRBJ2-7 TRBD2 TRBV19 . TGTGCCAGTAGCCCTGGTGGCGGGGGGCACTACGAGCAGTACTTC CASSPGGGGHYEQYF